The rows below give T cell receptor beta chains drawn from one sample of a study of PD-1 blockade in classical Hodgkin lymphoma. TCRdb's table, derived via immunoSEQ multiplex PCR, lists solely in-frame clones and lacks some. The sample consists of about 75,000 clones, 85% to 95% of them appearing once. Source: peripheral blood mononuclear cells (PBMCs), taken at baseline. These TCRs come from a human donor with classical Hodgkin lymphoma. Both conserved end residues are part of each CDR3. A D gene is named only where the DNA matches it firmly. The size entry is marked missing in some rows and otherwise reads once, few, many or a size class.

TRBV30,TRBD1,NA,TRBJ1-3,TGTGCCTGGAACCGGGACAGGGATAACACCATATATTTT,CAWNRDRDNTIYF
TRBV27,TRBD2,NA,TRBJ2-3,TGTGCCAGCACCGCGGGACTAGCGGGCACAGATACGCAGTATTTT,CASTAGLAGTDTQYF
TRBV6-5,TRBD1,NA,TRBJ2-7,TGTGCCAGCAGTTATGGGACAGAACTTAGATACGAGCAGTACTTC,CASSYGTELRYEQYF
TRBV28,NA,NA,TRBJ2-7,TGTGCCAGTTTCGGACAGACAGACTACGAGCAGTACTTC,CASFGQTDYEQYF
TRBV19,NA,NA,TRBJ2-7,TGTGCCAGTAGTAATACAGTAGCCTCCTACGAGCAGTACTTC,CASSNTVASYEQYF
TRBV30,TRBD1,once,TRBJ2-7,TGTGCTTGGGACAGGGGTTACGAGCAGTACTTC,CAWDRGYEQYF
TRBV9,NA,NA,TRBJ1-1,TGTGCCAGCAACCAGGGAGTCAACACTGAAGCTTTCTTT,CASNQGVNTEAFF
TRBV10-1,NA,NA,TRBJ2-1,TGCGCCAGCAGTACGCGGGGGCCCTACAATGAGCAGTTCTTC,CASSTRGPYNEQFF
TRBV5-6,TRBD1,NA,TRBJ1-5,TGTGCCAGCAGCTTGGGACAGGGCCCGGGTCAGCCCCAGCATTTT,CASSLGQGPGQPQHF
TRBV2,NA,NA,TRBJ1-6,TGTGCCAGCAGGACCTCGGGACTCCTCTATAATTCACCCCTCCACTTT,CASRTSGLLYNSPLHF
TRBV28,TRBD2,NA,TRBJ2-7,TGTGCCAGCAGCCCCCTGGTACTCGCGGGACTATCCTACGAGCAGTACTTC,CASSPLVLAGLSYEQYF
TRBV9,TRBD2,NA,TRBJ2-3,TGTGCCAGCAGCGTAGTAGCGGGGGGCCGCCAAGGGGGCCCTCTTAGCACAGATACGCAGTATTTT,CASSVVAGGRQGGPLSTDTQYF
TRBV30,NA,once,TRBJ2-7,TGTGCCTGGAGTGGAATAGCCCCACCGGGGCAGTACTTC,CAWSGIAPPGQYF
TRBV5-5,TRBD1,NA,TRBJ2-7,TGTGCCAGCATCAACTCGGACAGGGTAGTAAGCTACGAGCAGTACTTC,CASINSDRVVSYEQYF
TRBV11-1,TRBD1,NA,TRBJ1-1,TGTGCCAGCAGCTTGGCCTCAGGGGGCCGCGCTGAAGCTTTCTTT,CASSLASGGRAEAFF
TRBV5-1,TRBD1,once,TRBJ1-6,TGCGCCAGCAGGGGGACAGGGGAATCACCCCTCCACTTT,CASRGTGESPLHF